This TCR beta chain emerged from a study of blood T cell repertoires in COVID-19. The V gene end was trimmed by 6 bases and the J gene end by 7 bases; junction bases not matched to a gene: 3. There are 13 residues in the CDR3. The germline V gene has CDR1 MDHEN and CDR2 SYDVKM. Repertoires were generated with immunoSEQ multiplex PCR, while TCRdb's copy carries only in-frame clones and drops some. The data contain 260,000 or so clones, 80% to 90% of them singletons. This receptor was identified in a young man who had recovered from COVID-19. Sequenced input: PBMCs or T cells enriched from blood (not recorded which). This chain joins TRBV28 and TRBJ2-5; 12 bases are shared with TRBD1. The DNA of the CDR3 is TGTGCCAGCAGGGGACAGGGGGCAGCGACCCAGTACTTC. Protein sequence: CASRGQGAATQYF.